Below are 32 T cell receptor beta chains sequenced from a single sample in a study of blood T cell repertoires in COVID-19. Profiling relied on immunoSEQ multiplex PCR, and the TCRdb table lists in-frame clones only, not all of them. The sample lists 350,000 to 400,000 clones; around 89% were seen once. The sequenced material came from peripheral blood. The receptors stem from a man between 18 and 29 years old with active or convalescent COVID-19.

The table lists this clone with a count of one. This chain uses TRBV10-3 with TRBJ1-3; D might be TRBD1 (5 bases). Per the germline V gene, CDR1 is ENHRY and CDR2 is SYGVKD. The CDR3 sequence is 15 residues long. V lost 2 bases and J lost 0, with 8 bases in between. CDR3 coding DNA: TGTGCCATCAGTGAGGCAGGGCGCTCTGGAAACACCATATATTTT. Its protein product is CAISEAGRSGNTIYF.

This chain uses TRBV11-2 with TRBJ1-5; no reliable D call. Trimming stripped 5 bases from V and 1 base from J, with 9 bases between. In germline, CDR1 is SGHAT, CDR2 FQNNGV. CDR3 length equals 14 residues. For the CDR3, the DNA is TGTGCCAGCAGCAGACACGGAAGCAATCAGCCCCAGCATTTT. Residues: CASSRHGSNQPQHF.

The V gene is TRBV3-1 (or the pseudogene TRBV3-2), the J gene TRBJ1-1; D unclear. The CDR3 is 16 amino acids. The V end was cut by 4 bases, the J end by 1 base, with 16 bases between. The germline V gene encodes CDR1 LGHDT and CDR2 YNNKEL (reference sequence). The CDR3 loop reads CASSPRLKTPNTEAFF. The CDR3 DNA sequence: TGTGCCAGCAGCCCACGTTTGAAGACACCGAACACTGAAGCTTTCTTT.

V is TRBV27 and J is TRBJ1-2, with a weak D call TRBD1 (6 bases). V lost 5 bases and J 3 bases, leaving 13 bases between the germline ends. The CDR3 consists of 14 residues. CDR1 and CDR2 (germline): MNHEY, SMNVEV (reference sequence). CDR3 in amino acids: CASSIDRKDYGYTF. CDR3 DNA sequence: TGTGCCAGCAGTATCGACAGGAAGGACTATGGCTACACCTTC.

V is TRBV6-2 or TRBV6-3 and J is TRBJ2-7; maybe TRBD2 (6 bases). V lost 1 base, J lost 3 bases, and 16 bases lay in between. The CDR3 runs 16 residues. Germline lookup yields CDR1 MNHEY and CDR2 SVGEGT. CDR3: CASSYLAALALYEQYF. The CDR3 DNA sequence: TGTGCCAGCAGTTACTTAGCAGCTCTAGCGCTCTACGAGCAGTACTTC.

Only a few counts were recorded for this clone. The rearrangement uses TRBV5-6 and TRBJ1-2; 7 nucleotides align to TRBD1. V shed 2 bases and J 8 bases; nucleotides not matched to a gene: 6. Per the germline V gene, CDR1 is SGHDT and CDR2 is YYEEEE. The CDR3 totals 13 residues. CDR3 sequence reads: CASSFDRDGGYTF. DNA for the CDR3: TGTGCCAGCAGCTTCGACAGGGACGGAGGCTACACCTTC.

The J gene is TRBJ2-1, the V gene TRBV2; 8 nucleotides match TRBD2. The CDR3 sequence is 15 residues long. The junction had 7 bases not matched to a gene; V was cut back by 4 bases and J by 5 bases. The germline CDR1 and CDR2 sequences are SNHLY and FYNNEI. Here the CDR3 DNA reads TGTGCCAGCAGTGCGTTCAGCGGGGGCAACAATGAGCAGTTCTTC. Its translation: CASSAFSGGNNEQFF.

The chain recombines TRBV2 with TRBJ2-1; TRBD2 aligns across 7 bases. Trimming at V came to 10 bases and at J to 3 bases, leaving 12 bases not matched to a gene. Germline V lookup: CDR1 SNHLY, CDR2 FYNNEI. The CDR3 extends over 15 amino acids. In nucleotides, the CDR3 is TGTGCCACCGCCCGAGGGCTAGCGGACTACAATGAGCAGTTCTTC. Encoded protein: CATARGLADYNEQFF.

The J gene is TRBJ2-7, the V gene TRBV6-5; 12 bases are a match to TRBD1. Germline CDR1 and CDR2: MNHEY and SVGAGI. The CDR3 spans 15 residues. V was clipped by 6 bases and J by 7 bases; unmatched bases: 10. CDR3 protein: CASSFRDRGRYEQYF. The DNA of the CDR3 is TGTGCCAGCAGCTTCCGGGACAGGGGGCGGTATGAGCAGTACTTC.

The gene calls are TRBV25-1 and TRBJ1-1, with D hard to call. The germline V gene encodes CDR1 MGHDK and CDR2 SYGVNS. Deletions cut 6 bases from V and 3 bases from J, with 14 bases between. There are 14 residues in the CDR3. As DNA, the CDR3 is TGTGCCAGCAGACGAACCGAGTTTGACACTGAAGCTTTCTTT. Protein sequence: CASRRTEFDTEAFF.

V is TRBV19 and J is TRBJ2-7; D is perhaps TRBD1 (6 bases). CDR1 LNHDA and CDR2 SQIVND come from the germline V gene (reference sequence). The V and J ends lost 6 bases and 0 bases respectively, with 12 bases between them. The CDR3 runs 14 residues. Written as DNA, the CDR3 is TGTGCCAGTAGGGCCGGGACAAGCTCCTACGAGCAGTACTTC. Protein sequence: CASRAGTSSYEQYF.

The rearrangement uses TRBV7-8 and TRBJ2-7; 9 positions match TRBD1. This CDR3 has 15 residues. CDR1 is SGHVS, CDR2 FQNEAQ, per germline. V shed 3 bases, J shed 3 bases, and the junction held 6 bases outside the gene matches. CDR3 bases: TGTGCCAGCAGCTTGGGGACAGGGTTCCGCTACGAGCAGTACTTC. This gives the protein CASSLGTGFRYEQYF.

The chain employs TRBV6-6 and TRBJ1-5; the D is unclear. This CDR3 has 15 amino acids. Germline V lookup: CDR1 MNHNY, CDR2 SVGAGI (reference sequence). V lost 7 bases to trimming and J lost 2 bases, with 15 bases between them. CDR3 nucleotide sequence: TGTGCCAGCATTACGGGAGGGCAAGGCAATCAGCCCCAGCATTTT. Protein sequence: CASITGGQGNQPQHF.

The chain carries TRBV9 and TRBJ2-1, with a weak D call TRBD2 (6 bases). Per the germline V gene, CDR1 is SGDLS and CDR2 is YYNGEE. V lost 3 bases to trimming and J lost 4 bases, with 20 bases between them. This CDR3 is built from 17 residues. The CDR3 region has the DNA TGTGCCAGCAGCGCAGGCGGGGCGGGACGGGTATACAATGAGCAGTTCTTC. Its translation is CASSAGGAGRVYNEQFF.

The chain recombines TRBV5-1 with TRBJ2-1, with D possibly TRBD1 on 6 matching bases. Between the trimmed V and J ends, which lost 2 bases and 5 bases, there was a span of 11 bases. Germline V gene lookup returns CDR1 SGHRS and CDR2 YFSETQ. There are 14 residues in the CDR3. The CDR3 reads CASSFTGIDNEQFF. The CDR3 DNA reads as TGCGCCAGCAGCTTTACAGGGATCGACAATGAGCAGTTCTTC.

This chain links TRBV18 with TRBJ2-3; D is perhaps TRBD1 (7 bases). V lost 5 bases and J 5 bases, leaving 14 bases between the germline ends. Germline values: CDR1 KGHSH, CDR2 LQKENI. The CDR3 extends over 14 amino acids. The CDR3 spells CASSVAGGQDTQYF. Written as DNA, the CDR3 is TGTGCCAGCTCAGTGGCAGGGGGGCAAGATACGCAGTATTTT. The whole variable domain, filled in from reference TRBV18 and TRBJ2-3, reads NAGVMQNPRHLVRRRGQEARLRCSPMKGHSHVYWYRQLPEEGLKFMVYLQKENIIDESGMPKERFSAEFPKEGPSILRIQQVVRGDSAAYFCASSVAGGQDTQYFGPGTRLTVL.

V usage is TRBV6-5 and J usage is TRBJ2-1, with 7 bases lining up with TRBD2. J gave up 2 bases and V 2 bases, and 3 bases lay outside the gene matches. Germline CDR1 is MNHEY and CDR2 is SVGAGI. The CDR3 totals 15 residues. The CDR3 DNA reads TGTGCCAGCAGTTACACTAGCGTCACCTACAATGAGCAGTTCTTC. As protein: CASSYTSVTYNEQFF.

The chain links TRBV9 to TRBJ1-5; the D gene is possibly TRBD1 (5 bases). Germline loops: CDR1 SGDLS, CDR2 YYNGEE. This CDR3 has 16 residues. Trimming stripped 3 bases from V and 3 bases from J, with 16 bases between. CDR3 protein: CASSAEGDLHNQPQHF. In DNA form, the CDR3 reads TGTGCCAGCAGCGCCGAAGGGGACTTACACAATCAGCCCCAGCATTTT.

This rearrangement joins TRBV28 to TRBJ1-5; D ambiguous. The germline V gene encodes CDR1 MDHEN and CDR2 SYDVKM. Deletions cut 11 bases from V and 4 bases from J, with 12 bases between. The CDR3 length is 12 residues. The CDR3 region has the DNA TGTGCCTCCTTGGAGATTAATCAGCCCCAGCATTTT. Amino acid sequence: CASLEINQPQHF.

The rearrangement uses TRBV28 and TRBJ2-7; TRBD2 might be the D (7 bases). CDR3 length: 14 amino acids. Germline V lookup: CDR1 MDHEN, CDR2 SYDVKM. Trimming cost V 7 bases and J 10 bases, with 23 bases left between them. In DNA form, the CDR3 reads TGTGCCAGCAACGGGGGGCGAGTTGGGGCGGGACAGTACTTC. Its translation: CASNGGRVGAGQYF.

Concerning this clone itself: At one end the junction does not follow the germline gene, possibly because of a read error. The genes are TRBV7-9 and TRBJ2-7, with 9 bases that match TRBD1. Germline V gives CDR1 SEHNR, CDR2 FQNEAQ (reference sequence). This CDR3 has 14 amino acids. The CDR3 loop is CASSLGQGSSEQYF. The CDR3 coding sequence is TGTGCCAGCAGCCTGGGACAGGGTTCCTCCGAGCAGTACTTC. The entire variable domain, with the rest obtained from reference TRBV7-9 and TRBJ2-7, is as follows: DTGVSQNPRHKITKRGQNVTFRCDPISEHNRLYWYRQTLGQGPEFLTYFQNEAQLEKSRLLSDRFSAERPKGSFSTLEIQRTEQGDSAMYLCASSLGQGSSEQYFGPGTRLTVT.

The chain joins TRBV10-3 to TRBJ2-3; D might be TRBD1 (5 bases). Per the germline V gene, CDR1 is ENHRY and CDR2 is SYGVKD. The CDR3 extends over 15 amino acids. The germline V and J ends were trimmed by 7 bases and 0 bases, with 14 bases remaining between them. Written as DNA, the CDR3 is TGTGCCATCACGTCGGACAACGGGAGCACAGATACGCAGTATTTT. This gives the protein CAITSDNGSTDTQYF.

This chain links TRBV4-1 with TRBJ2-3; TRBD1 matches 7 bases. With 0 bases clipped from V and 6 bases from J, the junction kept 12 bases outside the gene matches. The CDR3 has 17 residues. Germline assignment: CDR1 MGHRA and CDR2 YSYEKL. CDR3 sequence: CASSQDYDRVKSDTQYF. CDR3 bases: TGCGCCAGCAGCCAAGATTACGACAGGGTTAAATCGGATACGCAGTATTTT.

This chain uses TRBV5-1 with TRBJ2-7; TRBD2 matches at 7 bases. CDR3 length: 13 residues. CDR1 is SGHRS and CDR2 is YFSETQ in the germline V gene. The J segment lost 7 bases and the V segment lost 5 bases, leaving 9 bases of the junction unmatched. The DNA for the CDR3 is TGCGCCAGCAGTTGGGACCCAGCGGGGGAGCAGTACTTC. Protein: CASSWDPAGEQYF.

In its sample, this clone was seen once. The chain couples TRBV5-4 to TRBJ2-3, with 10 bases matching TRBD2. Germline V CDR1 and CDR2: SGHNT, YYREEE (reference sequence). The CDR3 covers 15 residues. J was trimmed by 1 base and V by 3 bases; bases with no gene match: 2. CDR3 coding DNA: TGTGCCAGCAGCTCCGGGACTAGCGGCACAGATACGCAGTATTTT. Protein product: CASSSGTSGTDTQYF.

This clone has only a few counts. The V call is TRBV5-4, the J call TRBJ2-3; TRBD2 matches 10 bases. CDR1 and CDR2 (germline): SGHNT, YYREEE (reference sequence). V dropped 2 bases and J dropped 0; count of bases not matched to a gene: 6. This CDR3 spans 17 amino acids. This chain's CDR3 is CASSFGQTSGSTDTQYF. The CDR3 DNA is TGTGCCAGCAGCTTTGGCCAGACTAGCGGGAGCACAGATACGCAGTATTTT.

This clone turned up a few times. This chain uses TRBV4-1 with TRBJ1-1; 7 positions agree with TRBD1. The trim removed 7 bases at V and 8 bases at J, leaving 10 bases unmatched. The CDR3 contains 13 residues. Germline values: CDR1 MGHRA, CDR2 YSYEKL. Here the CDR3 reads CASTQGSEAEAFF. The CDR3, as DNA: TGCGCCAGCACACAGGGGTCCGAGGCCGAAGCTTTCTTT.

The rearrangement uses TRBV18 and TRBJ1-1, with 7 bases aligning to TRBD1. J lost 2 bases, V lost 6 bases, and 9 bases had no gene match. The CDR3 has 15 amino acids. Germline V gene sequence: CDR1 KGHSH, CDR2 LQKENI. The CDR3 loop is CASSTSGQKNTEAFF. CDR3 bases: TGTGCCAGCTCTACCTCGGGACAGAAAAACACTGAAGCTTTCTTT.

V and J are TRBV19 and TRBJ1-1; D is uncertain. Trimming pared 0 bases from V and 6 bases from J, leaving 11 bases between. The CDR3 is 14 residues long. Germline CDR1 reads LNHDA; CDR2 reads SQIVND (reference sequence). CDR3 protein: CASSIDLRWPEAFF. The DNA for the CDR3 is TGTGCCAGTAGTATAGATCTCCGTTGGCCTGAAGCTTTCTTT. Drawing the rest from reference TRBV19 and TRBJ1-1, the complete variable domain is DGGITQSPKYLFRKEGQNVTLSCEQNLNHDAMYWYRQDPGQGLRLIYYSQIVNDFQKGDIAEGYSVSREKKESFPLTVTSAQKNPTAFYLCASSIDLRWPEAFFGQGTRLTVV.

A single count supports this clone. The rearrangement links TRBV5-1 to TRBJ2-2; the match to TRBD1 covers 9 bases. V gave up 10 bases and J gave up 5 bases; unmatched junction bases: 9. CDR1 and CDR2 from the germline V gene are SGHRS and YFSETQ. The CDR3 extends over 14 amino acids. The CDR3 here is CAGGTGSLTGELFF. As DNA, the CDR3 is TGCGCCGGGGGGACAGGGAGCTTAACCGGGGAGCTGTTTTTT.

The chain recombines TRBV2 with TRBJ2-7, with D possibly matching TRBD2 (6 bases). Germline assignment: CDR1 SNHLY and CDR2 FYNNEI. CDR3 length: 11 residues. Between the trimmed V and J ends, which lost 6 bases and 9 bases, there was a span of 12 bases. CDR3 sequence reads: CASSLSGGQYF. The DNA for the CDR3 is TGTGCCAGCAGCCTGTCCGGGGGGCAGTACTTC.

The V and J genes are TRBV29-1 and TRBJ1-1; D is uncertain. The V and J ends lost 4 bases and 10 bases respectively, with 13 bases between them. The CDR3 has 11 amino acids. Looked up from germline, CDR1 is SQVTM and CDR2 is ANQGSEA. CDR3 bases: TGCAGCGTTGGACAACCGCTTGGAGCTTTCTTT. This sequence encodes CSVGQPLGAFF. The variable domain in full, with the rest retrieved from reference TRBV29-1 and TRBJ1-1, is SAVISQKPSRDICQRGTSLTIQCQVDSQVTMMFWYRQQPGQSLTLIATANQGSEATYESGFVIDKFPISRPNLTFSTLTVSNMSPEDSSIYLCSVGQPLGAFFGQGTRLTVV.